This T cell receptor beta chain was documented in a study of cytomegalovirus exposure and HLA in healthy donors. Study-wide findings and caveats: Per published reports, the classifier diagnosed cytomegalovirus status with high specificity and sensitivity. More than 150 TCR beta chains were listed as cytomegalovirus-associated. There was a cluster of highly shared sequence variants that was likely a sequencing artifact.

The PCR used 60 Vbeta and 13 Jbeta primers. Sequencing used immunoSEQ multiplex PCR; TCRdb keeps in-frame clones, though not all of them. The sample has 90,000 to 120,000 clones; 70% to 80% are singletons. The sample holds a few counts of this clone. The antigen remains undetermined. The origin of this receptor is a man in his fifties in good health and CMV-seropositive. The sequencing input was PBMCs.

Here the CDR3 reads CASSTSGQPNTEAFF. CDR3 nucleotides: TGTGCCAGCAGCACGTCGGGACAGCCGAACACTGAAGCTTTCTTT. The chain links TRBV7-3 to TRBJ1-1; 7 bases agree with TRBD1. CDR1 and CDR2 from the germline V gene are SGHTA and FQGTGA. The CDR3 covers 15 residues. Unmatched junction bases numbered 7, after V lost 5 bases and J lost 1 base.